Reported below is one T cell receptor beta chain. Its antigen is not identified. The germline and genes are mouse ones. The read stops 4 residues short of the end of the CDR3; the missing end is completed from the germline J gene. The sample belongs to a study of CD8+ T cells in alopecia areata. Study findings and constraints: For lesional scalp, especially alopecia totalis/universalis, clonality was higher than in normal scalp. Between patients, shared TCR sequences were less clear than in mice. This was possibly due in part to HLA diversity in the patient population.

Markers used for sorting pooled cutaneous lymph node cells were CD4, CD8alpha, NKG2D, NKG2ACE and others. TCR sequencing used cDNA made by reverse transcription of extracted RNA. Using immunoSEQ multiplex PCR, the repertoire was profiled, and TCRdb retains in-frame clones only, with some absent. Sampling found more than 250,000 clones, none seen once. The CDR3 has 14 residues. The germline CDR1 and CDR2 sequences are NNHDY and SYVADS. The J gene is TRBJ2-1, the V gene TRBV13-3, with TRBD2 identical over 11 bases. The sequencing sample was made of CD4+ T cells sorted from a lymph node. This receptor was obtained from a C3H/HeJ mouse with alopecia areata. MHC haplotype: H2-k. Incomplete CDR3 DNA: TGTGCCAGCAGTGGGACTGGGGGGTTGGCT. Amino acids: CASSGTGGLA. The entire CDR3 protein reads CASSGTGGLAEQFF.